These 29 T cell receptor beta chains were sequenced from one sample in a study of OX40 agonist ivuxolimab in advanced cancers. Libraries came from the immunoSEQ multiplex PCR assay. TCRdb mirrors the immuneACCESS table, restricted to in-frame sequences. Some clones are absent from its copies; in checked studies, under half trace to an unresolved V gene, and the reason for the others is unknown. In all, the sample holds tens of thousands of clones, and more than 70% of those were seen once. Approximately 0.28% of the sample comes from the top ten. This sample comprised CD4+ or CD8+ T cells sorted from blood, obtained in a trial of the OX40 agonist ivuxolimab. These receptors all come from an adult with an advanced solid tumor such as melanoma, head and neck, liver or kidney cancer.

The V gene is TRBV5-1, the J gene TRBJ2-7; 7 nucleotides align to TRBD1. The V and J ends lost 0 bases and 0 bases, in that order; junction bases with no gene match: 6. The germline gives CDR1 SGHRS, CDR2 YFSETQ. The CDR3 is made up of 16 amino acids. The CDR3 here is CASSLVIGGYSYEQYF. DNA for the CDR3: TGCGCCAGCAGCTTGGTTATAGGGGGCTACTCCTACGAGCAGTACTTC.

CDR3 region: CASSLAGTTSYEQYF. For the CDR3, the DNA is TGTGCCAGCAGCTTAGCGGGTACTACCAGCTACGAGCAGTACTTC. The chain links TRBV7-8 to TRBJ2-5; no clear D. The DNA end is a closer match to TRBJ2-7, so the J assignment may be wrong. The CDR3 has 15 residues. CDR1 and CDR2 from the germline V gene are SGHVS and FQNEAQ.

The genes are TRBV19 and TRBJ2-7; D might be TRBD2 (7 bases). V was pared by 8 bases and J by 1 base, with 15 bases between. The CDR3 sequence is 14 residues long. The germline V gene has CDR1 LNHDA and CDR2 SQIVND (reference sequence). The CDR3 spells CASGGGARSYEQYF. CDR3 nucleotide sequence: TGTGCCAGTGGAGGGGGGGCTCGGTCCTACGAGCAGTACTTC.

This rearrangement joins TRBV30 to TRBJ2-7, with D unclear. V was pared by 8 bases and J by 2 bases, with 19 bases between. CDR1 and CDR2 (germline): GTSNPN, SVGIG (reference sequence). The CDR3 is 14 amino acids. As DNA, the CDR3 is TGTGCCCATTCAAGCAATGGGGTTCCCTACGAGCAGTACTTC. Its translation: CAHSSNGVPYEQYF. The whole variable domain, remainder taken from reference TRBV30 and TRBJ2-7, is SQTIHQWPATLVQPVGSPLSLECTVEGTSNPNLYWYRQAAGRGLQLLFYSVGIGQISSEVPQNLSASRPQDRQFILSSKKLLLSDSGFYLCAHSSNGVPYEQYFGPGTRLTVT.

The J gene is TRBJ2-7, the V gene TRBV27; 8 positions agree with TRBD1. V was clipped by 6 bases and J by 2 bases; unmatched bases: 12. Germline CDR1 is MNHEY and CDR2 is SMNVEV (reference sequence). CDR3 length equals 16 residues. The CDR3: CASSLSGTGGAYEQYF. CDR3 DNA: TGTGCCAGCAGCCTCTCTGGGACAGGTGGAGCCTACGAGCAGTACTTC.

The CDR3 reads CASSQEGGRNSPLHF. In DNA, the CDR3 is TGCGCCAGCAGCCAAGAAGGGGGGCGGAATTCACCCCTCCACTTT. The V call is TRBV4-3, the J call TRBJ1-6, with a possible D match to TRBD1 (6 bases). Looked up from germline, CDR1 is LGHNA and CDR2 is YSLEER. The CDR3 contains 15 residues. Deletions cut 0 bases from V and 7 bases from J, with 10 bases between.

V usage is TRBV5-6 and J usage is TRBJ1-3; D is perhaps TRBD1 (6 bases). Germline V gene data show CDR1 as SGHDT and CDR2 as YYEEEE. The CDR3 contains 16 residues. The germline V and J ends were trimmed by 1 base and 5 bases, with 16 bases remaining between them. The CDR3 spells CASSLFQGIARNTIYF. The CDR3, as DNA: TGTGCCAGCAGCTTGTTTCAGGGGATCGCGAGAAACACCATATATTTT. The full variable domain, its missing parts supplied by reference TRBV5-6 and TRBJ1-3, is DAGVTQSPTHLIKTRGQQVTLRCSPKSGHDTVSWYQQALGQGPQFIFQYYEEEERQRGNFPDRFSGHQFPNYSSELNVNALLLGDSALYLCASSLFQGIARNTIYFGEGSWLTVV.

The V call is TRBV5-4, the J call TRBJ2-7; D is ambiguous. CDR3 length: 16 residues. The V end was cut by 4 bases, the J end by 0 bases, with 17 bases between. Germline V gene sequence: CDR1 SGHNT, CDR2 YYREEE (reference sequence). CDR3 residues: CASSPMATKFSYEQYF. The CDR3 DNA follows: TGTGCCAGCAGCCCCATGGCGACAAAATTCTCCTACGAGCAGTACTTC.

This sequence joins TRBV2 and TRBJ1-6; no firm D call. Trimming pared 6 bases from V and 7 bases from J, leaving 16 bases between. The CDR3 is 15 amino acids. Per the germline V gene, CDR1 is SNHLY and CDR2 is FYNNEI. The CDR3 protein is CASSLTETRNSPLHF. CDR3 coding DNA: TGTGCCAGCAGCCTCACCGAAACGAGAAATTCACCCCTCCACTTT.

This rearrangement joins TRBV2 to TRBJ2-7; 9 nucleotides line up with TRBD1. The germline V gene encodes CDR1 SNHLY and CDR2 FYNNEI. V dropped 6 bases and J dropped 5; count of bases not matched to a gene: 8. This CDR3 has 14 residues. CDR3 sequence: CASSPGTGIHEQYF. In DNA form, the CDR3 reads TGTGCCAGCAGCCCCGGGACAGGGATCCACGAGCAGTACTTC. The complete variable domain, with remaining parts taken from reference TRBV2 and TRBJ2-7, reads EPEVTQTPSHQVTQMGQEVILRCVPISNHLYFYWYRQILGQKVEFLVSFYNNEISEKSEIFDDQFSVERPDGSNFTLKIRSTKLEDSAMYFCASSPGTGIHEQYFGPGTRLTVT.

The V and J genes are TRBV10-1 and TRBJ1-5, with D unclear. The CDR3 is 14 amino acids. The ends were cut back, 2 bases at V and 2 bases at J, with 7 bases in the middle. In germline, CDR1 is WNHNN, CDR2 SYGVQD (reference sequence). CDR3 loop: CASSEGSGNQPQHF. CDR3 DNA sequence: TGCGCCAGCAGTGAGGGTTCGGGCAATCAGCCCCAGCATTTT.

The genes are TRBV6-4 and TRBJ1-2; tentative D call: TRBD1 (6 bases). The V and J ends lost 0 bases and 4 bases respectively, with 27 bases between them. Germline CDR1 MRHNA, CDR2 SNTAGT. The CDR3 has 20 residues. The CDR3 here is CASSDSILTGFGIIPYGYTF. CDR3 coding DNA: TGTGCCAGCAGTGACTCGATTTTGACAGGATTCGGGATAATACCCTATGGCTACACCTTC.

This clone was observed a single time. The chain joins TRBV19 to TRBJ1-5; 9 nucleotides line up with TRBD1. Per the germline V gene, CDR1 is LNHDA and CDR2 is SQIVND (reference sequence). The length of the CDR3 is 16 residues. V was pared by 3 bases and J by 3 bases, with 6 bases of the junction left unmatched. CDR3 in amino acids: CASSINRGLANQPQHF. The CDR3 DNA reads as TGTGCCAGTAGTATCAACAGGGGGCTAGCCAATCAGCCCCAGCATTTT.

In its sample, this clone was seen a few times. V is TRBV7-2 and J is TRBJ2-3, with 12 bases aligning to TRBD2. Germline trimming cut 4 bases from V and 9 bases from J; bases unmatched to any gene: 17. Germline assignment: CDR1 SGHTA and CDR2 FQGNSA. The CDR3 contains 18 residues. The CDR3 DNA reads TGTGCCAGCAGCTACCGACTAGCTAGCGGGGGGGCGGAACGAACGCAGTATTTT. Its protein product is CASSYRLASGGAERTQYF.

V is TRBV7-3 and J is TRBJ1-1; D might be TRBD1 (5 bases). The CDR3 length is 13 residues. Germline V gives CDR1 SGHTA, CDR2 FQGTGA. V was shortened by 5 bases and J by 10 bases, with 17 bases between the two germline ends. Here the CDR3 reads CASSPGRGSRAFF. DNA for the CDR3: TGTGCCAGCAGCCCTGGAAGGGGAAGCCGAGCTTTCTTT.

The chain employs TRBV27 and TRBJ2-7; TRBD1 matches at 8 bases. The CDR3 covers 15 residues. Germline trimming cut 3 bases from V and 0 bases from J; bases unmatched to any gene: 4. Germline values: CDR1 MNHEY, CDR2 SMNVEV (reference sequence). The DNA of the CDR3 is TGTGCCAGCAGTTTTCGACAGGGGTACTCCTACGAGCAGTACTTC. It encodes CASSFRQGYSYEQYF.

The chain has TRBV5-1 and TRBJ2-7; 9 positions agree with TRBD1. J gave up 6 bases and V 0 bases, and 7 bases lay outside the gene matches. The CDR3 has 15 amino acids. Germline lookup yields CDR1 SGHRS and CDR2 YFSETQ. In DNA, the CDR3 is TGCGCCAGCAGCTTGGCCGAGACAGGGGGTATCGAGCAGTACTTC. Amino acids: CASSLAETGGIEQYF.

This chain connects TRBV30 to TRBJ1-3; TRBD1 matches at 10 bases. The CDR3 is 17 amino acids. Germline loops: CDR1 GTSNPN, CDR2 SVGIG (reference sequence). Losses at the gene ends were 2 bases for V and 3 bases for J; bases not matched to a gene: 10. The CDR3 loop reads CAWSPSTGGSLGNTIYF. Here the CDR3 DNA reads TGTGCCTGGAGTCCATCGACAGGGGGCTCTCTTGGAAACACCATATATTTT.

The CDR3 region is CASSRSGGDQPQHF. CDR3 sequence (DNA): TGTGCCAGCTCACGGAGTGGCGGAGATCAGCCCCAGCATTTT. This chain connects TRBV18 to TRBJ1-5; D not certain. Germline V gene sequence: CDR1 KGHSH, CDR2 LQKENI. This CDR3 comprises 14 residues. V lost 4 bases and J 5 bases, leaving 12 bases between the germline ends.

The chain uses TRBV6-5 and TRBJ1-2; D unresolved. CDR1 and CDR2 from the germline V gene are MNHEY and SVGAGI. The CDR3 loop spans 15 amino acids. The ends were cut back, 0 bases at V and 5 bases at J, with 13 bases in the middle. In DNA, the CDR3 is TGTGCCAGCAGTTACTCGGCCCTAAAGGGTTATGGCTACACCTTC. Its translation: CASSYSALKGYGYTF.

V is TRBV5-1 and J is TRBJ2-5; D is possibly TRBD2 (5 bases). V was cut by 4 bases and J by 1 base, with 11 bases left in between. The CDR3 is made up of 14 amino acids. Germline CDR1 reads SGHRS; CDR2 reads YFSETQ. This CDR3 reads CASSPGLIQETQYF. DNA of the CDR3: TGCGCCAGCAGCCCCGGACTGATCCAAGAGACCCAGTACTTC.

The DNA of the CDR3 is TGTGCCATCAGCGGACAGGGCAGGAATAGCAATCAGCCCCAGCATTTT. Its translation: CAISGQGRNSNQPQHF. This chain links TRBV10-3 with TRBJ1-5; 8 positions agree with TRBD1. The V gene's germline CDR1 is ENHRY and CDR2 SYGVKD. V lost 6 bases to trimming and J lost 0 bases; unmatched junction nucleotides: 7. This CDR3 contains 16 residues.

This clone occurred once. The genes are TRBV11-2 and TRBJ2-2; D not resolved. V lost 2 bases and J 2 bases, leaving 6 bases between the germline ends. Germline lookup yields CDR1 SGHAT and CDR2 FQNNGV. This CDR3 is built from 14 residues. The CDR3 is CASSLRPNTGELFF. CDR3 nucleotide sequence: TGTGCCAGCAGCTTAAGACCCAACACCGGGGAGCTGTTTTTT.

This clone was detected once. The CDR3, as DNA: TGCGCCAGCAGCTTGGTGGGTGACTCCTACAATGAGCAGTTCTTC. This translates into CASSLVGDSYNEQFF. This sequence joins TRBV5-1 and TRBJ2-1, with unresolved D. The CDR3 is 15 residues long. The ends were cut back, 0 bases at V and 0 bases at J, with 7 bases in the middle. CDR1 is SGHRS, CDR2 YFSETQ, per germline.

The V call is TRBV2, the J call TRBJ1-1; tentative D call: TRBD1 (6 bases). The CDR3 has 14 residues. Trimming shortened V by 4 bases and J by 0 bases, and 9 bases separated the two germline ends. The germline V gene encodes CDR1 SNHLY and CDR2 FYNNEI. The CDR3 DNA reads TGTGCCAGCAGTGCCGGGACATTGAACACTGAAGCTTTCTTT. Protein: CASSAGTLNTEAFF.

The gene calls are TRBV11-3 and TRBJ2-3; D possibly matches TRBD1 or TRBD2 (6 bases each). Germline CDR1 is SGHNT and CDR2 is YENEEA. Trimming pared 6 bases from V and 3 bases from J, leaving 28 bases between. This CDR3 has 19 residues. The CDR3 protein is CASSPGGRQNPSRTDTQYF. CDR3 coding DNA: TGTGCCAGCAGTCCTGGGGGGCGGCAGAACCCGAGTAGAACAGATACGCAGTATTTT.

This chain joins TRBV19 and TRBJ1-1; perhaps TRBD1 as D (6 bases). Trimming removed 6 bases at V and 3 bases at J, with 20 bases between. Germline CDR1 reads LNHDA; CDR2 reads SQIVND (reference sequence). The CDR3 length is 16 residues. In DNA form, the CDR3 reads TGTGCCAGTAGCGTGACCGGGACGAGGGGGTACACTGAAGCTTTCTTT. The encoded protein is CASSVTGTRGYTEAFF.

V and J are TRBV6-1 and TRBJ2-7; no clear D gene. The CDR3 has 14 amino acids. V was pared by 5 bases and J by 0 bases, with 11 bases between. In germline, CDR1 is MNHNS, CDR2 SASEGT. The CDR3, as DNA: TGTGCCAGCAGTAGTCAGCGAATCTCCTACGAGCAGTACTTC. Protein product: CASSSQRISYEQYF.

This chain joins TRBV5-1 and TRBJ2-5; D not certain. This CDR3 has 12 amino acids. V was pared by 4 bases and J by 3 bases, with 7 bases between. Germline values: CDR1 SGHRS, CDR2 YFSETQ. The CDR3 bases are TGCGCCAGCAGCGCTACGGAAGAGACCCAGTACTTC. It codes for CASSATEETQYF.